Reported below is one T cell receptor beta chain. No antigen is known for it. The second PCR ran roughly 6 to 11 cycles with a sample-barcoded 5' primer and J-beta primers. MiXCR, run by TCRdb on the 5' RACE reads, gives a single entry per CDR3 protein. The sample contains roughly 500,000 distinct CDR3 sequences, roughly 28% of which appear only once. Germline V gene sequence: CDR1 SGHTA, CDR2 FQGNSA. The CDR3 has 13 residues. The J segment lost 3 bases and the V segment lost 5 bases, leaving 3 bases of the junction unmatched. This specimen comes from a study of blood T cells in healthy people across ages. General study results and limits: With age, beta diversity per million T cells declined roughly linearly, significantly by 40 to 50. It was found that TCR beta diversity correlated strongly with the percentage of naive T cells.

This clonotype originated in a woman aged 70-85 years in good health. The V and J genes are TRBV7-2 and TRBJ1-1, with 7 bases lining up with TRBD1. The sample taken for sequencing was blood. As DNA, the CDR3 is TGTGCCAGCAGCGGACAGGTATACACTGAAGCTTTCTTT. Its translation: CASSGQVYTEAFF.